These 20 T cell receptor beta chains were sequenced from one sample in a study of T cell repertoires in cytomegalovirus infection. TCRdb itself ran the reads through MiXCR, one entry per CDR3 protein. Here the sample spans 200,000 to 250,000 distinct CDR3 sequences, less than 50% being singletons. These receptors have no identified antigens. Here the sequenced sample was CD8+ T cells from cultured PBMCs, taken from culture after CMV antigen stimulation. The receptors here all came from a human donor in good health (CMV status not recorded). Some clones in this sample may be carry-over from other donors' samples.

This clonotype occurred many times. This rearrangement joins TRBV12-3 or TRBV12-4 to TRBJ1-6; D possibly corresponds to TRBD1 (5 bases). The CDR3 spans 12 residues. The ends were cut back, 3 bases at V and 18 bases at J, with 15 bases in the middle. The CDR3 sequence: CASSLEGAIRHF. CDR3 DNA: TGTGCCAGCAGTTTGGAAGGGGCAATCCGCCACTTT.

This clonotype was seen a few times. The rearrangement links TRBV7-9 to TRBJ2-3; TRBD2 agrees at 7 bases. The CDR3 spans 17 residues. CDR1 and CDR2 from the germline V gene are SEHNR and FQNEAQ (reference sequence). The J segment lost 0 bases and the V segment lost 5 bases, leaving 11 bases of the junction unmatched. CDR3 sequence: CASSTRPGEGSTDTQYF. CDR3 DNA: TGTGCCAGCAGCACTAGGCCCGGGGAGGGCAGCACAGATACGCAGTATTTT.

The rearrangement links TRBV5-5 to TRBJ2-7, with TRBD1 matching 8 bases. V dropped 4 bases and J dropped 6; count of bases not matched to a gene: 9. The CDR3 is 14 residues long. Germline V lookup: CDR1 SGHKS, CDR2 YYEKEE (reference sequence). CDR3 region: CASSILRGHGEQYF. The DNA for the CDR3 is TGTGCCAGCAGCATCCTCAGGGGGCACGGCGAGCAGTACTTC. The variable domain in full, with the rest retrieved from reference TRBV5-5 and TRBJ2-7, is DAGVTQSPTHLIKTRGQQVTLRCSPISGHKSVSWYQQVLGQGPQFIFQYYEKEERGRGNFPDRFSARQFPNYSSELNVNALLLGDSALYLCASSILRGHGEQYFGPGTRLTVT.

V and J are TRBV27 and TRBJ2-7, with TRBD2 matching 7 bases. Germline CDR1 reads MNHEY; CDR2 reads SMNVEV (reference sequence). This CDR3 contains 14 residues. The ends lost 2 bases at V and 0 bases at J; junction bases unmatched: 1. CDR3 sequence (DNA): TGTGCCAGCAGTTTAGGACTAGACTCCTACGAGCAGTACTTC. Translated: CASSLGLDSYEQYF.

V is TRBV19 and J is TRBJ2-5, with TRBD2 identical over 7 bases. V lost 8 bases and J lost 5; bases outside the gene matches: 17. This CDR3 is built from 16 residues. The germline gives CDR1 LNHDA, CDR2 SQIVND (reference sequence). The CDR3 nucleotides read TGTGCCAGTGACTCCGTCTGGAGGGAGGGCCTCGAGACCCAGTACTTC. Translated: CASDSVWREGLETQYF.

The chain couples TRBV19 to TRBJ2-6; 7 bases map to TRBD2. The germline gives CDR1 LNHDA, CDR2 SQIVND (reference sequence). The CDR3 consists of 17 residues. The J segment lost 2 bases and the V segment lost 3 bases, leaving 7 bases of the junction unmatched. Written as DNA, the CDR3 is TGTGCCAGTAGTATTCCGCGGGAGAAACCTGGGGCCAACGTCCTGACTTTC. This translates into CASSIPREKPGANVLTF.

The chain employs TRBV6-1 and TRBJ1-2; 9 bases line up with TRBD1. The CDR3 contains 14 residues. Germline assignment: CDR1 MNHNS and CDR2 SASEGT. V lost 6 bases to trimming and J lost 4 bases; unmatched junction nucleotides: 6. Written as DNA, the CDR3 is TGTGCCAGCAGATCACGGGGACAGGGCTATGGCTACACCTTC. Translated, it gives CASRSRGQGYGYTF.

V is TRBV24-1 and J is TRBJ2-2, with D unclear. Trimming took off 8 bases at V and 1 base at J, with 7 bases between the two ends. CDR3 length: 13 amino acids. Germline V gene data show CDR1 as KGHDR and CDR2 as SFDVKD. The CDR3 loop is CATIAQNTGELFF. In nucleotides, the CDR3 is TGTGCCACCATCGCACAGAACACCGGGGAGCTGTTTTTT.

The sample holds a few counts of this clonotype. This rearrangement joins TRBV7-6 to TRBJ2-1; no reliable D call. V was cut by 3 bases and J by 8 bases, with 11 bases left in between. This CDR3 spans 13 amino acids. Germline loops: CDR1 SGHVS, CDR2 FNYEAQ. CDR3 bases: TGTGCCAGCAGCTTGAGACTCGAAGATGAGCAGTTCTTC. The encoded protein is CASSLRLEDEQFF.

This clonotype has only a few counts. The genes are TRBV12-3 or TRBV12-4 and TRBJ2-7; TRBD2 agrees at 11 bases. This CDR3 is built from 15 residues. V dropped 7 bases and J dropped 1; count of bases not matched to a gene: 6. The CDR3 region has the DNA TGTGCCAGCAATACGGGACTAGCGGTTTCCTACGAGCAGTACTTC. It specifies CASNTGLAVSYEQYF.

V and J are TRBV14 and TRBJ2-3; unclear D gene. Trimming pared 0 bases from V and 2 bases from J, leaving 12 bases between. CDR3 length: 16 residues. Germline V lookup: CDR1 SGHDN, CDR2 FVKESK. The CDR3 is CASSQEGRTNTDTQYF. The CDR3, as DNA: TGTGCCAGCAGCCAAGAGGGTAGGACGAACACAGATACGCAGTATTTT. The whole variable domain, remainder taken from reference TRBV14 and TRBJ2-3, is EAGVTQFPSHSVIEKGQTVTLRCDPISGHDNLYWYRRVMGKEIKFLLHFVKESKQDESGMPNNRFLAERTGGTYSTLKVQPAELEDSGVYFCASSQEGRTNTDTQYFGPGTRLTVL.

This clonotype was counted a few times. The rearrangement links TRBV20-1 to TRBJ2-3; TRBD2 aligns across 7 bases. The V segment lost 3 bases and the J segment 0 bases; nucleotides outside the gene matches: 12. The CDR3 consists of 17 residues. Germline V gene data show CDR1 as DFQATT and CDR2 as SNEGSKA (reference sequence). The CDR3: CSASQSGEGTSTDTQYF. The CDR3 DNA follows: TGCAGTGCTAGTCAAAGCGGGGAGGGTACGAGCACAGATACGCAGTATTTT.

The gene calls are TRBV19 and TRBJ2-7; perhaps TRBD2 as D (5 bases). Germline V gene lookup returns CDR1 LNHDA and CDR2 SQIVND (reference sequence). The length of the CDR3 is 12 residues. Trimming cost V 3 bases and J 5 bases, with 8 bases left between them. The CDR3 sequence: CASSMTGNEQYF. The CDR3 region has the DNA TGTGCCAGTAGTATGACGGGAAACGAGCAGTACTTC.

In its sample, this clonotype was seen a few times. The rearrangement links TRBV29-1 to TRBJ2-2; D tentatively reads TRBD1 or TRBD2 (6 bases each). CDR3 size: 13 residues. The ends were cut back, 3 bases at V and 6 bases at J, with 11 bases in the middle. Germline lookup yields CDR1 SQVTM and CDR2 ANQGSEA. The CDR3 nucleotides read TGCAGCGTTGAGCTGGGGGGCCCCGGGGAGCTGTTTTTT. This codes for CSVELGGPGELFF.

This clonotype was found a few times. The chain is built from TRBV6-1 and TRBJ1-1; a possible D gene is TRBD1 (6 bases). This CDR3 has 15 residues. Germline assignment: CDR1 MNHNS and CDR2 SASEGT. V was clipped by 1 base and J by 1 base, with 10 bases between them. The DNA of the CDR3 is TGTGCCAGCAGTGAAGAAAGGGGGAGGAACACTGAAGCTTTCTTT. Amino acids: CASSEERGRNTEAFF.

V and J are TRBV11-2 and TRBJ2-6; D possibly corresponds to TRBD1 (7 bases). With 5 bases removed from V and 4 bases from J, the gap between germline ends came to 12 bases. The CDR3 totals 15 residues. Germline CDR1 reads SGHAT; CDR2 reads FQNNGV. CDR3 in amino acids: CASSQGGGGANVLTF. CDR3 nucleotides: TGTGCCAGCAGCCAGGGGGGTGGAGGGGCCAACGTCCTGACTTTC.

This chain uses TRBV29-1 with TRBJ1-1; no clear D. There are 12 residues in the CDR3. V was cut by 2 bases and J by 5 bases, with 9 bases left in between. Germline assignment: CDR1 SQVTM and CDR2 ANQGSEA. In nucleotides, the CDR3 is TGCAGCGTTGAAAATGGGATGACTGAAGCTTTCTTT. Its translation: CSVENGMTEAFF.

The V gene is TRBV7-2, the J gene TRBJ2-5; the D gene could be TRBD1 or TRBD2 (5 bases each). This CDR3 spans 15 amino acids. The germline V gene encodes CDR1 SGHTA and CDR2 FQGNSA. Trimming shortened V by 0 bases and J by 3 bases, and 11 bases separated the two germline ends. CDR3 DNA: TGTGCCAGCAGCTTAGCGGGACGGTGGGAAGAGACCCAGTACTTC. Translated: CASSLAGRWEETQYF.

Relative to its sample, this clonotype is medium-sized. The chain employs TRBV15 and TRBJ2-5, with 9 bases fitting TRBD2. This CDR3 spans 19 amino acids. In germline, CDR1 is LNHNV, CDR2 YYDKDF (reference sequence). V was clipped by 0 bases and J by 0 bases; unmatched bases: 11. The CDR3: CATSRDRGSGSWYQETQYF. In DNA, the CDR3 is TGTGCCACCAGCAGAGATCGCGGTAGCGGGAGCTGGTACCAAGAGACCCAGTACTTC.

This chain links TRBV6-6 with TRBJ2-7; 9 bases agree with TRBD1. Germline V CDR1 and CDR2: MNHNY, SVGAGI (reference sequence). CDR3 size: 14 residues. With V trimmed by 4 bases and J by 3 bases, 4 bases remained unmatched. The CDR3 DNA reads TGTGCCAGCAGTTCCGGGACAGGGCGCTACGAGCAGTACTTC. Translated, it gives CASSSGTGRYEQYF.